These 11 T cell receptor beta chains came from one sample sequenced in a study of monozygotic twins with inflammatory bowel disease. TCRdb re-analyzed the 5' RACE reads; it lists each CDR3 protein once, without DNA. The sample table sets out around 150,000 distinct CDR3 sequences. Sequencing input: blood. All receptors come from a human donor with ulcerative colitis or Crohn's disease, or a healthy co-twin of an affected twin (not recorded which).

The rearrangement links TRBV28 to TRBJ2-7. Germline-derived CDR1 and CDR2 are MDHEN and SYDVKM. CDR3 length: 11 residues. CDR3 in amino acids: CASSHIYEQYF.

This rearrangement joins TRBV7-9 to TRBJ2-5. Germline values: CDR1 SEHNR, CDR2 FQNEAQ (reference sequence). This CDR3 contains 12 residues. The CDR3 loop is CASSPRVETQYF. Looking up the rest from reference TRBV7-9 and TRBJ2-5 gives the full variable domain: DTGVSQNPRHKITKRGQNVTFRCDPISEHNRLYWYRQTLGQGPEFLTYFQNEAQLEKSRLLSDRFSAERPKGSFSTLEIQRTEQGDSAMYLCASSPRVETQYFGPGTRLLVL.

The chain employs TRBV12-3 or TRBV12-4 and TRBJ2-7; TCRdb returns TRBD1, unconfirmable since there is no DNA. This CDR3 spans 14 amino acids. Here the CDR3 reads CASSLGQGPYEQYF.

This chain links TRBV4-1 with TRBJ2-3; TCRdb reports TRBD2, a call that lacks DNA to check it against. Germline CDR1 and CDR2: MGHRA and YSYEKL. This CDR3 comprises 17 residues. CDR3 amino acids: CASSQDVREGGTDTQYF.

The rearrangement links TRBV5-5 to TRBJ1-2; TCRdb returns TRBD1, unconfirmable since there is no DNA. CDR3 size: 15 residues. The germline V gene has CDR1 SGHKS and CDR2 YYEKEE (reference sequence). CDR3 in amino acids: CASSLGGQAHYGYTF. The variable domain in full, completed from reference TRBV5-5 and TRBJ1-2, reads DAGVTQSPTHLIKTRGQQVTLRCSPISGHKSVSWYQQVLGQGPQFIFQYYEKEERGRGNFPDRFSARQFPNYSSELNVNALLLGDSALYLCASSLGGQAHYGYTFGSGTRLTVV.

The chain links TRBV3-1 to TRBJ2-2; TCRdb reports TRBD2, a call that lacks DNA to check it against. The CDR3 runs 14 residues. CDR1 and CDR2 (germline): LGHDT, YNNKEL (reference sequence). Here the CDR3 reads CASSNRARIGELFF.

The chain carries TRBV5-5 and TRBJ1-3; TCRdb returns TRBD1, unconfirmable since there is no DNA. The CDR3 runs 14 residues. From germline, CDR1 is SGHKS and CDR2 YYEKEE (reference sequence). CDR3 in amino acids: CASTDQGTGNTIYF.

The rearrangement uses TRBV6-1 and TRBJ2-7; lacking DNA, the TRBD2 call made by TCRdb goes unchecked. This CDR3 has 15 amino acids. Germline CDR1 MNHNS, CDR2 SASEGT. This chain's CDR3 is CASSEVSGSSYEQYF.

The chain joins TRBV7-2 to TRBJ2-1; TCRdb picks TRBD1, but there is no DNA to check that call. CDR1 and CDR2 from the germline V gene are SGHTA and FQGNSA. The CDR3 runs to 15 residues. The CDR3 sequence is CASSPTGVAWNEQFF.

The rearrangement uses TRBV7-3 and TRBJ2-7; TCRdb's D gene call, TRBD2, goes unchecked for lack of DNA. The CDR3 has 15 amino acids. CDR1 and CDR2 (germline): SGHTA, FQGTGA. Here the CDR3 reads CASSYLAGGTYEQYF.

This chain uses TRBV6-6 with TRBJ2-4; TCRdb reports TRBD2, a call that lacks DNA to check it against. The CDR3 consists of 14 residues. Germline values: CDR1 MNHNY, CDR2 SVGAGI (reference sequence). The CDR3 spells CASSPLAGQNIQYF.